The 17 T cell receptor beta chains listed next were all sequenced from one sample in a study of blood T cell repertoires in COVID-19. The table came from immunoSEQ multiplex PCR; TCRdb's copy has only in-frame clones and leaves some out. The data show 150,000 or so clones, with 84% seen just once and over 9.5% held by the top ten. The source material was PBMCs or T cells enriched from blood (not recorded which). The receptor source for this set is a man between 50 and 59 years old who had recovered from COVID-19.

V and J are TRBV5-4 and TRBJ2-2; 7 bases match TRBD2. Trimming removed 0 bases from V and 5 bases from J; junction bases left unmatched: 4. Germline CDR1 reads SGHNT; CDR2 reads YYREEE (reference sequence). The CDR3 sequence is 15 residues long. The CDR3 sequence: CASSLVSGGTGELFF. As DNA, the CDR3 is TGTGCCAGCAGCTTGGTGTCGGGGGGTACCGGGGAGCTGTTTTTT.

The chain joins TRBV7-9 to TRBJ1-2; the D is unclear. This CDR3 is 14 amino acids long. Germline V gene data show CDR1 as SEHNR and CDR2 as FQNEAQ (reference sequence). The V end lost 5 bases, the J end lost 5 bases, and 15 bases lay between the germline ends. In DNA, the CDR3 is TGTGCCAGCAGCCACGGGGTGCGAGGATATGGCTACACCTTC. It yields the protein CASSHGVRGYGYTF.

The gene calls are TRBV2 and TRBJ1-5; 9 nucleotides align to TRBD1. Germline assignment: CDR1 SNHLY and CDR2 FYNNEI. With 5 bases clipped from V and 6 bases from J, the junction kept 8 bases outside the gene matches. This CDR3 contains 15 residues. CDR3 residues: CASSRDRVGGQPQHF. The CDR3 DNA is TGTGCCAGCAGTCGGGACAGGGTTGGGGGTCAGCCCCAGCATTTT. The whole variable domain, filled in from reference TRBV2 and TRBJ1-5, reads EPEVTQTPSHQVTQMGQEVILRCVPISNHLYFYWYRQILGQKVEFLVSFYNNEISEKSEIFDDQFSVERPDGSNFTLKIRSTKLEDSAMYFCASSRDRVGGQPQHFGDGTRLSIL.

V gene TRBV10-2 combines with J gene TRBJ1-2; D gene uncertain. The CDR3 loop spans 13 amino acids. CDR1 and CDR2 (germline): WSHSY, SAAADI. Trimming pared 7 bases from V and 4 bases from J, leaving 13 bases between. The CDR3 coding sequence is TGCGCCAGCACCGGGAAGAAGGCCTATGGCTACACCTTC. Its translation is CASTGKKAYGYTF.

This chain uses TRBV5-3 with TRBJ2-7, with D maybe TRBD1 (7 bases). TRBV5-3 is flagged as an ORF with uncertain function. This CDR3 has 15 amino acids. The V end lost 3 bases, the J end lost 0 bases, and 13 bases lay between the germline ends. The CDR3 nucleotides read TGTGCCAGAAGCTGGGGGGCAGGGGGCTCCTACGAGCAGTACTTC. The encoded protein is CARSWGAGGSYEQYF.

V and J are TRBV28 and TRBJ1-2, with D perhaps TRBD1 (5 bases). Germline V lookup: CDR1 MDHEN, CDR2 SYDVKM. The CDR3 sequence is 12 residues long. Trimming left V 7 bases short and J 0 bases short, with 6 bases between. This CDR3 reads CASTGANYGYTF. CDR3 coding DNA: TGTGCCAGCACGGGGGCTAACTATGGCTACACCTTC.

The V and J genes are TRBV6-5 and TRBJ1-6; 7 positions agree with TRBD1. Germline-derived CDR1 and CDR2 are MNHEY and SVGAGI. The trim removed 7 bases at V and 4 bases at J, leaving 7 bases unmatched. The CDR3 has 15 amino acids. The CDR3 coding sequence is TGTGCCAGCATGAGGGACAGCTTTTATAATTCACCCCTCCACTTT. This encodes CASMRDSFYNSPLHF.

V usage is TRBV27 and J usage is TRBJ1-6, with D possibly matching TRBD1 (6 bases). V shed 2 bases and J shed 10 bases, with 15 bases lying between them. The CDR3 is made up of 15 amino acids. Germline CDR1 is MNHEY and CDR2 is SMNVEV (reference sequence). CDR3: CASSLHEQGKSPLHF. For the CDR3, the DNA is TGTGCCAGCAGTTTACACGAACAGGGAAAATCACCCCTCCACTTT.

The chain employs TRBV5-1 and TRBJ2-1, with TRBD1 as a possible D gene (5 bases). The germline gives CDR1 SGHRS, CDR2 YFSETQ. The CDR3 loop spans 15 amino acids. Trimming removed 4 bases at V and 0 bases at J, with 11 bases between. The CDR3 spells CASSLDGASYNEQFF. In DNA form, the CDR3 reads TGCGCCAGCAGCCTTGATGGGGCCTCCTACAATGAGCAGTTCTTC.

This clone has a single count. The V call is TRBV7-2, the J call TRBJ1-2; 9 bases map to TRBD1. Germline V gene sequence: CDR1 SGHTA, CDR2 FQGNSA. The V segment lost 5 bases and the J segment 8 bases; nucleotides outside the gene matches: 12. CDR3 length: 15 amino acids. The CDR3 sequence: CASSDTGTGSEGYTF. DNA of the CDR3: TGTGCCAGCAGCGATACCGGGACAGGGTCGGAAGGCTACACCTTC.

The chain uses TRBV4-1 and TRBJ1-2; TRBD1 agrees at 9 bases. Germline CDR1 is MGHRA and CDR2 is YSYEKL. The CDR3 consists of 17 residues. V was pared by 2 bases and J by 1 base, with 8 bases of the junction left unmatched. The CDR3 here is CASSQLGQGQINYGYTF. Here the CDR3 DNA reads TGCGCCAGCAGCCAACTGGGACAGGGACAGATTAACTATGGCTACACCTTC.

The chain employs TRBV24-1 and TRBJ1-5; TRBD1 is a possible D gene (6 bases). The CDR3 has 16 amino acids. Germline assignment: CDR1 KGHDR and CDR2 SFDVKD. V was shortened by 5 bases and J by 2 bases, with 15 bases between the two germline ends. CDR3 bases: TGTGCCACCAGTGCGGCAGGGAGGGGGGGCAATCAGCCCCAGCATTTT. This codes for CATSAAGRGGNQPQHF.

This clone was seen only a few times. The chain joins TRBV6-5 to TRBJ2-7; D is unresolved. The germline V and J ends were trimmed by 6 bases and 3 bases, with 6 bases remaining between them. Looked up from germline, CDR1 is MNHEY and CDR2 is SVGAGI. The CDR3 has 11 amino acids. CDR3 sequence: CASRTGYEQYF. Written as DNA, the CDR3 is TGTGCCAGCAGAACGGGCTACGAGCAGTACTTC.

In nucleotides, the CDR3 is TGTGCCAGCAGCAAGGGGGCTCAAGAGACCCAGTACTTC. This translates into CASSKGAQETQYF. The chain links TRBV7-3 to TRBJ2-5; 7 bases map to TRBD1. With 5 bases clipped from V and 2 bases from J, the junction kept 2 bases outside the gene matches. The CDR3 length is 13 residues. Per the germline V gene, CDR1 is SGHTA and CDR2 is FQGTGA.

V gene TRBV7-9 combines with J gene TRBJ1-1; 11 bases are shared with TRBD1. This CDR3 is built from 15 residues. Germline loops: CDR1 SEHNR, CDR2 FQNEAQ (reference sequence). J lost 3 bases, V lost 4 bases, and 4 bases had no gene match. CDR3 region: CASSSGQGGDTEAFF. The CDR3 region has the DNA TGTGCCAGCAGCTCGGGACAGGGGGGAGACACTGAAGCTTTCTTT.

The V gene is TRBV1, the J gene TRBJ1-5; the tabulated D call, TRBD1, remains unverified against the DNA. TRBV1 is annotated as a pseudogene. This CDR3 has 15 amino acids. CDR3: CTSRLGDRGPQPQHF. The CDR3, as DNA: TGCACCAGCAGACTAGGAGACAGGGGTCCTCAGCCCCAGCATTTT.

J is TRBJ2-3 and V is TRBV6-5, with unresolved D. Looked up from germline, CDR1 is MNHEY and CDR2 is SVGAGI. V lost 3 bases to trimming and J lost 1 base, with 5 bases between them. The CDR3 spans 13 residues. The CDR3 sequence: CASSYSGTDTQYF. The CDR3 nucleotides read TGTGCCAGCAGTTATTCCGGCACAGATACGCAGTATTTT.